The 25 T cell receptor beta chains below all came from one sample that was sequenced in a study of blood T cell repertoires in COVID-19 (dated by TCRdb to about 2020). Receptor libraries were prepared by the immunoSEQ multiplex PCR assay. TCRdb took over this immuneACCESS table, retaining in-frame rearrangements with V and J assigned. Such tables are incomplete; in checked studies, under half of the missing clones stem from an unresolved V gene, and the remainder is unexplained. The sample data list over 250,000 clones, and about 87% of these were observed just once. Around 9.3% of the sample goes to the ten largest clones. Sample: PBMCs or T cells enriched from blood (not recorded which). Receptors originate from a woman under 30 who had recovered from COVID-19.

The chain links TRBV28 to TRBJ1-5; 7 bases are shared with TRBD1. This CDR3 region has 18 residues. J gave up 0 bases and V 3 bases, and 11 bases lay outside the gene matches. Germline V gives CDR1 MDHEN, CDR2 SYDVKM. CDR3 coding DNA: TGTGCCAGCAGTTTGCCACCCGGGACAGTAAATAGCAATCAGCCCCAGCATTTT. This encodes CASSLPPGTVNSNQPQHF.

This clone came up many times. The rearrangement links TRBV19 to TRBJ2-1; possible D gene TRBD1, 6 bases. The CDR3 length is 14 residues. Trimming cost V 11 bases and J 0 bases, with 14 bases left between them. The germline V gene has CDR1 LNHDA and CDR2 SQIVND (reference sequence). The CDR3 DNA sequence: TGTGCCTCCGAAGCGGACAGCTCCTACAATGAGCAGTTCTTC. It translates to CASEADSSYNEQFF.

This chain connects TRBV4-3 to TRBJ2-7; the D gene is possibly TRBD1 (6 bases). This CDR3 comprises 17 residues. The germline V and J ends were trimmed by 0 bases and 1 base, with 16 bases remaining between them. CDR1 LGHNA and CDR2 YSLEER come from the germline V gene. CDR3 protein: CASSQDYPQGSSYEQYF. In DNA, the CDR3 is TGCGCCAGCAGCCAAGATTATCCACAGGGCTCATCCTACGAGCAGTACTTC.

The chain recombines TRBV19 with TRBJ1-2; no clear D gene. The CDR3 covers 14 residues. Per germline, CDR1 LNHDA and CDR2 SQIVND (reference sequence). V lost 3 bases and J lost 1, with 9 bases in between. The CDR3 here is CASSIRGVNYGYTF. Here the CDR3 DNA reads TGTGCCAGTAGTATCCGGGGAGTTAACTATGGCTACACCTTC.

The chain has TRBV27 and TRBJ2-7; 8 bases align to TRBD1. Germline V lookup: CDR1 MNHEY, CDR2 SMNVEV (reference sequence). The CDR3 length is 14 residues. Trimming removed 6 bases from V and 0 bases from J; junction bases left unmatched: 4. The CDR3 sequence: CASSRQGYSYEQYF. CDR3 nucleotides: TGTGCCAGCAGCCGACAGGGGTACTCCTACGAGCAGTACTTC.

The chain links TRBV6-6 to TRBJ1-1; 7 nucleotides align to TRBD1. Germline-derived CDR1 and CDR2 are MNHNY and SVGAGI (reference sequence). V shed 6 bases, J shed 4 bases, and the junction held 11 bases outside the gene matches. This CDR3 is built from 15 residues. CDR3 protein: CASRGRQGAGTEAFF. CDR3 coding DNA: TGTGCCAGCAGGGGACGACAGGGCGCCGGCACTGAAGCTTTCTTT.

This clone occurred a few times. V and J are TRBV7-3 and TRBJ2-2; D unresolved. This CDR3 contains 14 residues. CDR1 is SGHTA, CDR2 FQGTGA, per germline. Trimming cost V 5 bases and J 1 base, with 8 bases left between them. CDR3 DNA: TGTGCCAGCAGCCCGTCAGTGAACACCGGGGAGCTGTTTTTT. Protein product: CASSPSVNTGELFF.

The rearrangement joins TRBV14 to TRBJ1-2; D unresolved. The ends were cut back, 0 bases at V and 4 bases at J, with 15 bases in the middle. The CDR3 consists of 16 residues. Per the germline V gene, CDR1 is SGHDN and CDR2 is FVKESK. This CDR3 reads CASSQDLGGILYGYTF. The CDR3 DNA reads as TGTGCCAGCAGCCAAGATTTAGGAGGAATCCTCTATGGCTACACCTTC.

The chain uses TRBV4-3 and TRBJ2-1, with D hard to call. V was trimmed by 1 base and J by 3 bases, leaving 10 bases between them. The CDR3 is 15 residues long. Germline lookup yields CDR1 LGHNA and CDR2 YSLEER. The CDR3 nucleotides are TGCGCCAGCAGCCAAGGCACTTCATTCTACAATGAGCAGTTCTTC. This translates into CASSQGTSFYNEQFF.

This sequence joins TRBV7-2 and TRBJ1-5; 9 bases line up with TRBD1. Germline V gives CDR1 SGHTA, CDR2 FQGNSA. The CDR3 extends over 16 amino acids. Unmatched junction bases numbered 8, after V lost 3 bases and J lost 5 bases. For the CDR3, the DNA is TGTGCCAGCAGCTTCACCGGGACAGGGAGTGATCAGCCCCAGCATTTT. Translation gives CASSFTGTGSDQPQHF.

This rearrangement joins TRBV7-6 to TRBJ2-3; 9 nucleotides align to TRBD1. Germline CDR1 is SGHVS and CDR2 is FNYEAQ. This CDR3 spans 14 amino acids. V gave up 3 bases and J gave up 4 bases; unmatched junction bases: 2. The CDR3 loop is CASSFGTGSDTQYF. DNA for the CDR3: TGTGCCAGCAGCTTTGGGACAGGGTCAGATACGCAGTATTTT.

This clone was recorded only once. The rearrangement joins TRBV6-1 to TRBJ1-2; the D is unclear. Germline CDR1 reads MNHNS; CDR2 reads SASEGT. The ends were cut back, 3 bases at V and 6 bases at J, with 14 bases in the middle. The CDR3 contains 14 residues. The CDR3 nucleotides read TGTGCCAGCAGTGACGAGGCAAGAAATGATGGCTACACCTTC. Amino acid sequence: CASSDEARNDGYTF.

This chain joins TRBV27 and TRBJ2-5; no clear D gene. The V gene's germline CDR1 is MNHEY and CDR2 SMNVEV (reference sequence). V lost 5 bases and J lost 1, with 11 bases in between. The CDR3 covers 14 residues. The CDR3 region is CASSLRPSQETQYF. CDR3 DNA: TGTGCCAGCAGTCTCCGTCCCAGCCAAGAGACCCAGTACTTC.

V usage is TRBV28 and J usage is TRBJ1-2; weak D call: TRBD1 (5 bases). The CDR3 spans 17 residues. Germline assignment: CDR1 MDHEN and CDR2 SYDVKM. The V gene lost 5 bases and the J gene lost 4 bases, with 23 bases spanning the gap. The CDR3 sequence: CASSLRPRALGPYGYTF. Written as DNA, the CDR3 is TGTGCCAGCAGTCTAAGACCCAGGGCCTTGGGGCCCTATGGCTACACCTTC.

The V call is TRBV6-5, the J call TRBJ1-5; D perhaps matches TRBD1 (6 bases). There are 13 residues in the CDR3. CDR1 is MNHEY and CDR2 is SVGAGI in the germline V gene. Trimming took 6 bases from V and 4 from J, leaving 10 bases between them. This CDR3 is CASRDGTNQPQHF. The DNA of the CDR3 is TGTGCCAGCAGGGACGGGACAAATCAGCCCCAGCATTTT.

The chain uses TRBV12-3 or TRBV12-4 and TRBJ2-4, with 8 nucleotides matching TRBD1. The CDR3 length is 13 residues. Trimming at V came to 5 bases and at J to 8 bases, leaving 5 bases not matched to a gene. CDR3 sequence reads: CASSQDREDIQYF. The CDR3 DNA reads TGTGCCAGCAGTCAGGACAGGGAGGACATTCAGTACTTC.

This chain uses TRBV5-5 with TRBJ1-6; D gene unclear. Germline CDR1 SGHKS, CDR2 YYEKEE (reference sequence). The CDR3 has 16 amino acids. Trimming left V 0 bases short and J 9 bases short, with 16 bases between. The CDR3 coding sequence is TGTGCCAGCAGCTTGGCGGTTTCGGGGATCGTTTCACCCCTCCACTTT. Its translation: CASSLAVSGIVSPLHF.

The chain couples TRBV28 to TRBJ1-5, with 8 bases identical to TRBD1. V shed 7 bases, J shed 5 bases, and the junction held 7 bases outside the gene matches. Germline CDR1 and CDR2: MDHEN and SYDVKM. CDR3 size: 14 residues. The DNA for the CDR3 is TGTGCCAGCACCTACGGACAGGGTCATCAGCCCCAGCATTTT. It yields the protein CASTYGQGHQPQHF.

The chain has TRBV9 and TRBJ2-1; D unclear. Germline V lookup: CDR1 SGDLS, CDR2 YYNGEE. V was trimmed by 0 bases and J by 3 bases, leaving 10 bases between them. The CDR3 has 15 amino acids. The CDR3 here is CASSVEAGSYNEQFF. DNA for the CDR3: TGTGCCAGCAGCGTAGAGGCAGGAAGCTACAATGAGCAGTTCTTC.

V gene TRBV28 combines with J gene TRBJ1-2; D perhaps matches TRBD1 (5 bases). CDR3 size: 16 residues. The germline V and J ends were trimmed by 2 bases and 4 bases, with 17 bases remaining between them. CDR1 MDHEN and CDR2 SYDVKM come from the germline V gene. The CDR3 coding sequence is TGTGCCAGCAGTTTAATCGAACGGCAGGGCGCCTATGGCTACACCTTC. Protein sequence: CASSLIERQGAYGYTF.

This clone was recorded a few times. This chain uses TRBV15 with TRBJ1-5, with 9 bases identical to TRBD1. Germline CDR1 and CDR2: LNHNV and YYDKDF (reference sequence). The CDR3 sequence is 14 residues long. The V and J ends lost 3 bases and 8 bases, in that order; junction bases with no gene match: 5. The CDR3 DNA reads as TGTGCCACCAGCAGGGACAGGGGAATAGAGCCCCAGCATTTT. Encoded protein: CATSRDRGIEPQHF.

The chain couples TRBV6-5 to TRBJ2-7; D not resolved. This CDR3 has 10 residues. Germline CDR1 MNHEY, CDR2 SVGAGI. The V and J ends lost 8 bases and 6 bases respectively, with 8 bases between them. The CDR3 reads CASGWAEQYF. In DNA, the CDR3 is TGTGCCAGCGGGTGGGCCGAGCAGTACTTC.

J is TRBJ1-1 and V is TRBV6-2 or TRBV6-3; D remains unclear. Trimming stripped 2 bases from V and 11 bases from J, with 21 bases between. Germline CDR1 reads MNHEY; CDR2 reads SVGEGT. The CDR3 contains 15 residues. The CDR3 region is CASSYTEKNLSGAFF. Written as DNA, the CDR3 is TGTGCCAGCAGTTACACCGAGAAGAATCTATCGGGGGCTTTCTTT.

V is TRBV10-3 and J is TRBJ2-7, with TRBD2 as a possible D gene (5 bases). Per germline, CDR1 ENHRY and CDR2 SYGVKD. This CDR3 has 12 residues. Trimming left V 7 bases short and J 0 bases short, with 7 bases between. CDR3 bases: TGTGCCATCACCGGGAACTCCTACGAGCAGTACTTC. The encoded protein is CAITGNSYEQYF.

The chain joins TRBV5-5 to TRBJ1-3; D is unresolved. The CDR3 is 13 residues long. Germline CDR1 reads SGHKS; CDR2 reads YYEKEE (reference sequence). V dropped 2 bases and J dropped 4 bases, with 7 bases sitting between them. The CDR3 here is CASSLGDGNTIYF. In nucleotides, the CDR3 is TGTGCCAGCAGCTTAGGAGACGGAAACACCATATATTTT.